These T cell receptor beta chains were read from a single sample in a study of cytomegalovirus exposure and HLA in healthy donors. Clones were read by immunoSEQ multiplex PCR, and TCRdb kept only the in-frame ones, dropping some. Of roughly 70,000 clones in the sample, 65% to 70% are singletons; the top ten hold 12% to 15%. Sequencing was performed on PBMCs. The receptors shown here come from a male donor in good health and CMV-seropositive. The CDR3 runs from the conserved cysteine through the conserved F or W. A D gene is named only where the DNA matches it firmly. Clone size is stated in some rows and not others, as once, few, many or a class when expanded.

j_call clone_size v_call d_call cdr3_aa cdr3_nt
TRBJ2-2 NA TRBV6-5 TRBD2 CASSYSAGLATGELFF TGTGCCAGCAGTTACTCTGCCGGACTAGCGACCGGGGAGCTGTTTTTT
TRBJ1-4 NA TRBV18 TRBD1 CASSPGQGSTEKLFF TGTGCCAGCTCACCAGGACAGGGCAGTACTGAAAAACTGTTTTTT
TRBJ1-2 NA TRBV6-5 TRBD1 CASSGQGNNYGYTF TGTGCCAGCAGTGGACAGGGGAATAACTATGGCTACACCTTC
TRBJ2-1 NA TRBV11-3 TRBD2 CASSLVSLAGGQSEQFF TGTGCCAGCAGCTTAGTTTCCCTAGCGGGGGGGCAAAGTGAGCAGTTCTTC
TRBJ2-7 NA TRBV7-2 NA CASSLYQGGSYEQYF TGTGCCAGCAGCTTATACCAGGGGGGTTCCTACGAGCAGTACTTC
TRBJ2-7 few TRBV7-2 NA CASSYPGAPGEQYF TGTGCCAGCAGCTACCCAGGGGCGCCTGGGGAGCAGTACTTC
TRBJ2-1 NA TRBV9 NA CASSPRGYNEQFF TGTGCCAGCAGCCCGCGGGGCTACAATGAGCAGTTCTTC
TRBJ2-3 NA TRBV19 TRBD2 CASSDGVAGTSTDTQYF TGTGCCAGTAGTGATGGGGTAGCGGGCACTAGCACAGATACGCAGTATTTT
TRBJ1-1 NA TRBV6-1 NA CASSPRLQGVAFF TGTGCCAGCAGTCCTCGATTACAGGGCGTAGCTTTCTTT
TRBJ2-2 NA TRBV11-2 NA CASSLADYTGELFF TGTGCCAGCAGCTTAGCGGACTACACCGGGGAGCTGTTTTTT
TRBJ2-2 once TRBV9 TRBD2 CASSVALAGGGVGGELFF TGTGCCAGCAGCGTAGCGCTAGCGGGAGGTGGGGTTGGCGGGGAGCTGTTTTTT
TRBJ2-3 NA TRBV28 TRBD2 CASSLASGSGTDTQYF TGTGCCAGCAGTTTAGCTAGCGGGAGTGGTACAGATACGCAGTATTTT
TRBJ2-5 few TRBV7-2 TRBD2 CASSLTSGGETQYF TGTGCCAGCAGCTTGACTAGCGGGGGGGAGACCCAGTACTTC
TRBJ1-2 NA TRBV4-2 NA CASSQDLNSDGYTF TGTGCCAGCAGCCAAGATCTGAACAGTGATGGCTACACCTTC
TRBJ1-5 NA TRBV6-6 NA CASSSGNNQPQHF TGTGCCAGCAGTTCAGGTAACAATCAGCCCCAGCATTTT
TRBJ2-7 NA TRBV11-2 TRBD1 CASSGRSGGDDEQYF TGTGCCAGCAGCGGCCGGTCAGGGGGCGACGACGAGCAGTACTTC
TRBJ1-4 NA TRBV4-1 NA CASSQGFGAGEKLFF TGCGCCAGCAGCCAAGGGTTTGGGGCAGGTGAAAAACTGTTTTTT
TRBJ2-1 NA TRBV2 TRBD2 CASSRGTTNEQFF TGTGCCAGCAGTCGCGGGACTACCAATGAGCAGTTCTTC
TRBJ2-2 NA TRBV2 NA CASNFANTGELFF TGTGCCAGCAATTTCGCGAACACCGGGGAGCTGTTTTTT
TRBJ2-1 NA TRBV5-1 TRBD1 CASSLDRGHVLNEQFF TGCGCCAGCAGCTTGGACAGGGGGCACGTTCTCAATGAGCAGTTCTTC
TRBJ1-6 NA TRBV7-2 NA CASSLGLGGTGNSPLHF TGTGCCAGCAGCTTAGGGCTGGGGGGGACGGGGAATTCACCCCTCCACTTT
TRBJ2-7 NA TRBV5-1 NA CASKRMGGGSGSYEQYF TGCGCCAGCAAGAGAATGGGTGGAGGGTCCGGCTCCTACGAGCAGTACTTC
TRBJ2-7 NA TRBV29-1 NA CSVVGFAYEQYF TGCAGCGTTGTTGGCTTCGCCTACGAGCAGTACTTC
TRBJ2-7 NA TRBV30 NA CAWSVNLRRGAQYF TGTGCCTGGAGTGTTAATCTCCGCAGGGGGGCGCAGTACTTC
TRBJ2-5 NA TRBV7-9 TRBD2 CASSLGGGLQETQYF TGTGCCAGCAGCTTAGGGGGGGGTCTGCAAGAGACCCAGTACTTC
TRBJ1-5 NA TRBV2 TRBD1 CASRDRGSNQPQHF TGTGCCAGCCGGGACAGGGGTAGCAATCAGCCCCAGCATTTT
TRBJ1-1 NA TRBV2 NA CASSYRVTAFF TGTGCCAGCAGCTACAGGGTTACAGCTTTCTTT
TRBJ1-3 few TRBV5-1 NA CASSSAGASTAGNTIYF TGCGCCAGCAGCTCGGCGGGGGCCTCCACGGCGGGAAACACCATATATTTT
TRBJ2-7 NA TRBV5-1 NA CASSLRQALYTRSYEQYF TGCGCCAGCAGCTTGAGACAGGCGCTCTATACCCGATCCTACGAGCAGTACTTC
TRBJ2-2 NA TRBV27 TRBD1 CASSSLAGTENTGELFF TGTGCCAGCAGTTCGCTCGCCGGGACAGAGAACACCGGGGAGCTGTTTTTT
TRBJ1-1 NA TRBV29-1 NA CSARDGGYTEAFF TGCAGCGCACGAGACGGGGGATACACTGAAGCTTTCTTT
TRBJ2-2 NA TRBV11-3 TRBD2 CASSPGGGTGELFF TGTGCCAGCAGCCCCGGGGGGGGCACCGGGGAGCTGTTTTTT
TRBJ1-1 NA TRBV7-2 TRBD1 CASSLAPGGTEAFF TGTGCCAGCAGCTTAGCCCCAGGGGGCACTGAAGCTTTCTTT
TRBJ1-2 few TRBV2 TRBD1 CASSEGAGTGNGYTF TGTGCCAGCAGTGAGGGGGCCGGGACAGGGAATGGCTACACCTTC
TRBJ2-1 few TRBV5-1 TRBD2 CASSLGTSGGSDEQFF TGCGCCAGCAGCTTGGGGACTAGCGGGGGTAGCGATGAGCAGTTCTTC
TRBJ2-5 few TRBV27 TRBD2 CASSLTSGNQETQYF TGTGCCAGCAGTTTAACGAGCGGGAATCAAGAGACCCAGTACTTC
TRBJ2-7 NA TRBV6-6 NA CASSYGGSYEQYF TGTGCCAGCAGTTACGGCGGCTCCTACGAGCAGTACTTC